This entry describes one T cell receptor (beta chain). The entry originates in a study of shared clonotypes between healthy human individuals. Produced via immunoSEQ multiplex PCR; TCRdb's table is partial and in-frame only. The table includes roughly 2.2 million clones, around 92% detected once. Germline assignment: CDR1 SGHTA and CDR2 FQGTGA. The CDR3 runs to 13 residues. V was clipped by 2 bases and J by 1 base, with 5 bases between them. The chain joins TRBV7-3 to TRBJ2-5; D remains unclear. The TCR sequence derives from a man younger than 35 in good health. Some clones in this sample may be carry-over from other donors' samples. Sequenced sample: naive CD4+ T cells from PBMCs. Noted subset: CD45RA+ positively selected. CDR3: CASSLEAQETQYF. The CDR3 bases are TGTGCCAGCAGCTTAGAGGCCCAAGAGACCCAGTACTTC.